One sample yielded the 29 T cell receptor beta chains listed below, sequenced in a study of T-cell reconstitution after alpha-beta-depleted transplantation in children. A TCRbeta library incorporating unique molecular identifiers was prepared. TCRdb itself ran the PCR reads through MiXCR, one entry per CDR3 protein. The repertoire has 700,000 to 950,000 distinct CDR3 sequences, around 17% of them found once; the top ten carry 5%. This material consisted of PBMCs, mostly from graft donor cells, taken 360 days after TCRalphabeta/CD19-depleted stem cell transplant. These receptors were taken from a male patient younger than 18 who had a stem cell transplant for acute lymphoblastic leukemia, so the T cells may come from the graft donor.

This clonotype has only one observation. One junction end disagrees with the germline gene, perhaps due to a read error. The CDR3 region has the DNA TGTGCCAGCAGCTTAGCCGGGCTCGCAGCCCTCAACTTT. Its protein is CASSLAGLAALNF. The gene calls are TRBV7-9 and TRBJ1-6; no firm D call. CDR3 length: 13 amino acids. Germline V gene data show CDR1 as SEHNR and CDR2 as FQNEAQ (reference sequence).

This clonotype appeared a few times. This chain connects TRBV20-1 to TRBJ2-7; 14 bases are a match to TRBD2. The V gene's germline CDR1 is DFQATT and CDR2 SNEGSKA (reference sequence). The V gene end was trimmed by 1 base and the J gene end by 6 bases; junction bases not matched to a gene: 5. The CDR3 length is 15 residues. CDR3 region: CSARAWTSGRSEQYF. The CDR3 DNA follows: TGCAGTGCTAGAGCTTGGACTAGCGGGAGGAGCGAGCAGTACTTC.

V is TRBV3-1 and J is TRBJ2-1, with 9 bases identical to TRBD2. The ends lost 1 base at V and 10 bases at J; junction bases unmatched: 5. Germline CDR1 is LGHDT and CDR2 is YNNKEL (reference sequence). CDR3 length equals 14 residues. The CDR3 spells CASSQVAGAREQFF. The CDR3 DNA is TGTGCCAGCAGCCAAGTAGCGGGAGCGAGGGAGCAGTTCTTC.

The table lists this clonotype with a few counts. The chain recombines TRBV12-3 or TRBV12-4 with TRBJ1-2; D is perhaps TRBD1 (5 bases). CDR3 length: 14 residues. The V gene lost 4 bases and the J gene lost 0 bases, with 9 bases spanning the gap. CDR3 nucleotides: TGTGCCAGCAGTTGGGCGGGGCCTAACTATGGCTACACCTTC. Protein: CASSWAGPNYGYTF.

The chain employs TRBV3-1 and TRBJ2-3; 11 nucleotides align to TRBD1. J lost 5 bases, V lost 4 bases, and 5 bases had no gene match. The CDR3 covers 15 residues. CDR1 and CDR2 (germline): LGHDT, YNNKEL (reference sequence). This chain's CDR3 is CASSRGTGGRDTQYF. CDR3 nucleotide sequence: TGTGCCAGCAGCCGTGGGACAGGGGGACGAGATACGCAGTATTTT.

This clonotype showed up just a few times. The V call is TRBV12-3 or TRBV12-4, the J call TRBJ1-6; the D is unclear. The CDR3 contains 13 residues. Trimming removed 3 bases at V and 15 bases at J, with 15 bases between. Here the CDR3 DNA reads TGTGCCAGCAGTTTTGGTCCCGGCCTTAACCTCCACTTT. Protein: CASSFGPGLNLHF.

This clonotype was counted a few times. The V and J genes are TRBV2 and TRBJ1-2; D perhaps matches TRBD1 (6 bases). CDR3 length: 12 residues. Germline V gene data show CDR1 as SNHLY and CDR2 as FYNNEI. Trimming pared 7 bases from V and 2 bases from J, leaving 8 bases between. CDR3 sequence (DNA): TGTGCCAGCATACAGGGAAACTATGGCTACACCTTC. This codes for CASIQGNYGYTF.

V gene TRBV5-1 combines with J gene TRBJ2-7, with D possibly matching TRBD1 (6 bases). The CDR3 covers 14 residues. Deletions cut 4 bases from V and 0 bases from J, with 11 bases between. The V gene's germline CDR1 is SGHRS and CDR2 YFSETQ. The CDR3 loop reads CASSTDRSSYEQYF. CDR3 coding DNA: TGCGCCAGCAGCACCGACAGGTCCTCCTACGAGCAGTACTTC.

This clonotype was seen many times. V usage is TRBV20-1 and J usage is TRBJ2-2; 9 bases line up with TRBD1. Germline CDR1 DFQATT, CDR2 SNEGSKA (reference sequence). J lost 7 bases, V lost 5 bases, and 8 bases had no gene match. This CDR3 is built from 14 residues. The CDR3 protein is CSAQGQGTHGELFF. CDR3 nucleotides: TGCAGTGCTCAGGGACAGGGTACTCACGGGGAGCTGTTTTTT.

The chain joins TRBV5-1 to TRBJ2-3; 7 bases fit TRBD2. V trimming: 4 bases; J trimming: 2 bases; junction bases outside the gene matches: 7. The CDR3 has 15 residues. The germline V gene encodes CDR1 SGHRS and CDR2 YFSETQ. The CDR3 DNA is TGCGCCAGCAGCGGGTTAGCGGGCAACACAGATACGCAGTATTTT. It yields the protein CASSGLAGNTDTQYF.

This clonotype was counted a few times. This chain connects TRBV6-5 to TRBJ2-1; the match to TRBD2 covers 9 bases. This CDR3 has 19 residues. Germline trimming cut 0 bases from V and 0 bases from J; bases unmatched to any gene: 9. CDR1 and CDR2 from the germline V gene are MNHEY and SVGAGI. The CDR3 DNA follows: TGTGCCAGCAGTTACTCTGGTGCGGGAGGGATTAGCTCCTACAATGAGCAGTTCTTC. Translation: CASSYSGAGGISSYNEQFF.

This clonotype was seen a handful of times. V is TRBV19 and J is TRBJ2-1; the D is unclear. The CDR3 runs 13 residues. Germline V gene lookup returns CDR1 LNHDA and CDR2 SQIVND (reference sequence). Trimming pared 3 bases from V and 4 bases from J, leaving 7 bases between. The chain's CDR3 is CASSIELYNEQFF. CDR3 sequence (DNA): TGTGCCAGTAGTATCGAACTTTACAATGAGCAGTTCTTC.

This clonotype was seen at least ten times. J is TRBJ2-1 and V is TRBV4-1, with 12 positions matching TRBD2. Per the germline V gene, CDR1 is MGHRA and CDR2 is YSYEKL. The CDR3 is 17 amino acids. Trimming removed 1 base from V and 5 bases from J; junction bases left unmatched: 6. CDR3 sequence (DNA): TGCGCCAGCAGCCAAGTTCTAGCGGGAGGGTTCCACAATGAGCAGTTCTTC. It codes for CASSQVLAGGFHNEQFF.

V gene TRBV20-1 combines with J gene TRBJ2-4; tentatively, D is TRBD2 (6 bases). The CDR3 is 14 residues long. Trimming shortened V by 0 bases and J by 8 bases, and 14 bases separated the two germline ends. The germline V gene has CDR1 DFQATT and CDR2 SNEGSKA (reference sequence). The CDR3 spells CSARDYGGTDIQYF. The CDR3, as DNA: TGCAGTGCTAGAGATTACGGGGGAACTGACATTCAGTACTTC.

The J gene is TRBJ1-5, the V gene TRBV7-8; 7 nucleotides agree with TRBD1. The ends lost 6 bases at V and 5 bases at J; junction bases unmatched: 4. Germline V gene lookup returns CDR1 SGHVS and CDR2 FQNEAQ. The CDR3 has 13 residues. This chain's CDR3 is CASRNRGDQPQHF. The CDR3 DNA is TGTGCCAGCAGGAACAGGGGCGATCAGCCCCAGCATTTT.

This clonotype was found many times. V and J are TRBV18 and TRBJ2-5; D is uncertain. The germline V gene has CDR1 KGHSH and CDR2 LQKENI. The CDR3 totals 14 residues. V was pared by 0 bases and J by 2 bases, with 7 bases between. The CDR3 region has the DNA TGTGCCAGCTCACCACCGAGCAAACAAGAGACCCAGTACTTC. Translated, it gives CASSPPSKQETQYF.

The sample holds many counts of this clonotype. The CDR3 DNA reads as TGCGCCAGCAGCCAAGCTCCGGGACAGGAAGGCACCGGGGAGCTGTTTTTT. It is translated as CASSQAPGQEGTGELFF. The rearrangement joins TRBV4-1 to TRBJ2-2; 8 bases align to TRBD1. This CDR3 has 17 amino acids. V trimming: 1 base; J trimming: 4 bases; junction bases outside the gene matches: 8. From germline, CDR1 is MGHRA and CDR2 YSYEKL.

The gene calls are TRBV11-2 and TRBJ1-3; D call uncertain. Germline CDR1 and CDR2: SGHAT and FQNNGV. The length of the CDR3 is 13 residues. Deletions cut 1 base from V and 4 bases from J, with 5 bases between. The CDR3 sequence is CASSLVAGNTIYF. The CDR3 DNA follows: TGTGCCAGCAGCTTAGTCGCCGGAAACACCATATATTTT.

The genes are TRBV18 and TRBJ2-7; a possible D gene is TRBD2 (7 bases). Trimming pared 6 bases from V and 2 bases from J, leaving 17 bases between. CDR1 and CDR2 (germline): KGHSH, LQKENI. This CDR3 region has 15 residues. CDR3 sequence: CASSNQGGGTYEQYF. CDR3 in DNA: TGTGCCAGCTCCAACCAAGGGGGAGGGACCTACGAGCAGTACTTC.

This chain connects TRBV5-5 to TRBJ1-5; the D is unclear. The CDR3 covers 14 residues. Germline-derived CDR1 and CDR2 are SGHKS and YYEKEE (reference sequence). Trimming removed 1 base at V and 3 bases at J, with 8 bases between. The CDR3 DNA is TGTGCCAGCAGCTTGATATCCAACAATCAGCCCCAGCATTTT. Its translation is CASSLISNNQPQHF.

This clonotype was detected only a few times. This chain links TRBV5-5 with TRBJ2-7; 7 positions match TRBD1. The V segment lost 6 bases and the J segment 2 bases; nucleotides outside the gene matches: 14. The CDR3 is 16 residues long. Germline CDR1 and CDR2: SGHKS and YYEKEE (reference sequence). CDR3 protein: CASTYPSRDRTYEQYF. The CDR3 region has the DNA TGTGCCAGCACTTACCCCTCCCGGGACAGAACCTACGAGCAGTACTTC.

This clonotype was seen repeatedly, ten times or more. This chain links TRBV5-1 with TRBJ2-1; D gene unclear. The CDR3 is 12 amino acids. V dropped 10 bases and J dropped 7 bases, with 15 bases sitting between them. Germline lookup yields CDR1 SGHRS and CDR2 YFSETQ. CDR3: CASSGNQNEQFF. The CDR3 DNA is TGCGCCTCCTCTGGAAACCAGAATGAGCAGTTCTTC.

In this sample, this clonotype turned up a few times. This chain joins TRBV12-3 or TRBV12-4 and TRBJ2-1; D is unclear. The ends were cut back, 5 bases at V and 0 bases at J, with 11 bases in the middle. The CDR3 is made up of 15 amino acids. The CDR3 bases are TGTGCCAGCAGTCATCGGACGAGCTCCTACAATGAGCAGTTCTTC. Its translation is CASSHRTSSYNEQFF.

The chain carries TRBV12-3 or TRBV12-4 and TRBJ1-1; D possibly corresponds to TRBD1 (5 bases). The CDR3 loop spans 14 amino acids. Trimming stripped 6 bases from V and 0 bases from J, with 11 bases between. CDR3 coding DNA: TGTGCCAGCAGCCGCTGGGGCATGAACACTGAAGCTTTCTTT. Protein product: CASSRWGMNTEAFF.

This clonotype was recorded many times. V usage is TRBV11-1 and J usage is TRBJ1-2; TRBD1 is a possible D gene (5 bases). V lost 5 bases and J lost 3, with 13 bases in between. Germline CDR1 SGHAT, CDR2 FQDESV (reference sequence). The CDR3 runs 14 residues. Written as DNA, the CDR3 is TGTGCCAGCAGCCCGGCGACGGGGCACTATGGCTACACCTTC. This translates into CASSPATGHYGYTF.

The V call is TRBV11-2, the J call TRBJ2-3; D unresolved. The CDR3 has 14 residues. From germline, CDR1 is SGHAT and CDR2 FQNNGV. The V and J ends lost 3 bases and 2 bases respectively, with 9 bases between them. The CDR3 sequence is CASSFQQDTDTQYF. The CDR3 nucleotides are TGTGCCAGCAGCTTTCAGCAGGACACAGATACGCAGTATTTT. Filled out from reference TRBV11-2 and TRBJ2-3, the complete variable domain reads EAGVAQSPRYKIIEKRQSVAFWCNPISGHATLYWYQQILGQGPKLLIQFQNNGVVDDSQLPKDRFSAERLKGVDSTLKIQPAKLEDSAVYLCASSFQQDTDTQYFGPGTRLTVL.

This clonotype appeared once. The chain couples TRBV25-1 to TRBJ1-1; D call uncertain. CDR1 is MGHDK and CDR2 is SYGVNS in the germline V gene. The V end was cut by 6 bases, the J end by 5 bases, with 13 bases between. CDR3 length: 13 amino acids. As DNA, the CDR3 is TGTGCCAGCAGCAGGTGGAGTGGAACTGAAGCTTTCTTT. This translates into CASSRWSGTEAFF.

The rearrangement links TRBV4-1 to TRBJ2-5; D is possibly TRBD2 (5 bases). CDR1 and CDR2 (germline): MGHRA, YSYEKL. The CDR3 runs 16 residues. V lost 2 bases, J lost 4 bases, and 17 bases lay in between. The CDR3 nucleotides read TGCGCCAGCAGCCAATCAGAGGGTAGAGCGGTAGAGACCCAGTACTTC. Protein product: CASSQSEGRAVETQYF.

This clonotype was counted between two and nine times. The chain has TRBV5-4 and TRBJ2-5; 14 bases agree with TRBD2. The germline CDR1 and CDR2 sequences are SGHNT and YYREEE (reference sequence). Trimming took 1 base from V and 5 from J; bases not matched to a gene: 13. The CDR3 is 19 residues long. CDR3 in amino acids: CASSLLGTSGRGGKETQYF. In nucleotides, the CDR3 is TGTGCCAGCAGCTTGCTCGGGACTAGCGGGAGAGGGGGCAAGGAGACCCAGTACTTC.